The 6 T cell receptor beta chains below were found in one sample sequenced in a study of T-cell reconstitution after alpha-beta-depleted transplantation in children. The TCRbeta library was prepared with unique molecular identifiers. TCRdb reanalysed the PCR reads using MiXCR and keeps one entry per CDR3 protein. The sample lists around 440,000 distinct CDR3 sequences; about 10% were seen once. The sequences come from PBMCs, collected before TCRalphabeta/CD19-depleted stem cell transplant. These receptors originate from a child aged 2 to 10 with inherited bone marrow failure, due to receive a stem cell transplant.

This clonotype was recorded at least ten times. This chain uses TRBV12-3 or TRBV12-4 with TRBJ2-7, with TRBD2 as a possible D gene (6 bases). This CDR3 comprises 15 residues. Trimming stripped 7 bases from V and 3 bases from J, with 19 bases between. The DNA for the CDR3 is TGTGCCAGCACCCTGGAGGGTAGAGAGGTCTACGAGCAGTACTTC. Translating it yields CASTLEGREVYEQYF.

This clonotype was picked up many times. This CDR3 is CAITLGAGARTQYF. The CDR3 DNA is TGTGCCATCACTCTGGGAGCGGGAGCGCGTACGCAGTATTTT. The chain links TRBV10-3 to TRBJ2-3, with 8 bases matching TRBD2. Trimming at V came to 7 bases and at J to 8 bases, leaving 11 bases not matched to a gene. Germline V gene data show CDR1 as ENHRY and CDR2 as SYGVKD. There are 14 residues in the CDR3.

CDR3 coding DNA: TGTGCCACCAGTGATTTGCAGACTAGCGGGGAGCAGTTCTTC. Translation gives CATSDLQTSGEQFF. V is TRBV24-1 and J is TRBJ2-1, with TRBD2 identical over 10 bases. Unmatched junction bases numbered 2, after V lost 0 bases and J lost 10 bases. CDR3 size: 14 residues. The V gene's germline CDR1 is KGHDR and CDR2 SFDVKD.

Comment on this clonotype: This clone may be a read error of a much larger clone one base away. CDR3 protein: CASSDVAAYNEQFF. The CDR3 DNA reads as TGTGCCAGCAGTGACGTAGCGGCGTACAATGAGCAGTTCTTC. This sequence joins TRBV6-4 and TRBJ2-1; TRBD2 might be the D (6 bases). Per germline, CDR1 MRHNA and CDR2 SNTAGT. V was trimmed by 2 bases and J by 4 bases, leaving 9 bases between them. The length of the CDR3 is 14 residues.

This clonotype was recorded at least ten times. The chain recombines TRBV6-5 with TRBJ2-7; tentative D call: TRBD2 (5 bases). Trimming pared 4 bases from V and 4 bases from J, leaving 11 bases between. Germline V gives CDR1 MNHEY, CDR2 SVGAGI. The CDR3 covers 13 residues. CDR3 region: CASSSWRGYEQYF. The CDR3 DNA follows: TGTGCCAGCAGTTCGTGGAGAGGGTACGAGCAGTACTTC.

This clonotype was counted at least ten times. At one boundary the junction diverges from the germline segment, which might be a read error. DNA of the CDR3: TGTGCCAGCAGCTCACAGGGTTCATACGAGCAGTACTTC. This sequence encodes CASSSQGSYEQYF. V usage is TRBV5-1 and J usage is TRBJ2-7; a possible D gene is TRBD1 (6 bases). CDR3 length: 13 amino acids. Germline CDR1 reads SGHRS; CDR2 reads YFSETQ.